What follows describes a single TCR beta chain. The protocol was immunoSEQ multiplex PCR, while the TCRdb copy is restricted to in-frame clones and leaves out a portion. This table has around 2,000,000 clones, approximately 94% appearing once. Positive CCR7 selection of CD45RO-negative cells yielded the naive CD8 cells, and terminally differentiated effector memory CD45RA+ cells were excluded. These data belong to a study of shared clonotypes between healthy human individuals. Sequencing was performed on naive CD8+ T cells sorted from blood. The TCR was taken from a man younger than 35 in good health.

The CDR3 sequence is CSAETADTYEQYF. The CDR3 DNA is TGCAGCGCAGAGACGGCAGATACCTACGAGCAGTACTTC. The chain recombines TRBV29-1 with TRBJ2-7; D gene ambiguous. The V gene lost 7 bases and the J gene lost 2 bases, with 15 bases spanning the gap. Germline lookup yields CDR1 SQVTM and CDR2 ANQGSEA. The CDR3 is 13 amino acids.